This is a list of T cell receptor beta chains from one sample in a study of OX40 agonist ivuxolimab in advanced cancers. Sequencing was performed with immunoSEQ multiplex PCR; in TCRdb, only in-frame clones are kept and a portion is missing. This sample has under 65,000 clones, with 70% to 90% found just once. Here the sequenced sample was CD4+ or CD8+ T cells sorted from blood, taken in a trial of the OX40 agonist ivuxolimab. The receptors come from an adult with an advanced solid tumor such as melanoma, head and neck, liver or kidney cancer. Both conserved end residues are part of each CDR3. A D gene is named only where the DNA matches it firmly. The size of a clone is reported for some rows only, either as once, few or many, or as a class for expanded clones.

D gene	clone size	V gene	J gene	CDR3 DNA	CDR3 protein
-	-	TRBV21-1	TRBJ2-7	TGTGCCAGCAGCTTCTTACAGGGTGGTTCTCATTACGAGCAGTACTTC	CASSFLQGGSHYEQYF
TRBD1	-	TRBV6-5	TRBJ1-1	TGTGCCAGCAGTTTGGGACAGGGGGCCCCGAGCACTGAAGCTTTCTTT	CASSLGQGAPSTEAFF
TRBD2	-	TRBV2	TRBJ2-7	TGTGCCAGCAGTGAGATATCACTAGCGGGGACAGTACGAGTGGTACGCTTC	CASSEISLAGTVRVVRF
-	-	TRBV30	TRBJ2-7	TGTGCCTGGAGCCTTATACAGGGGCGGGGATACGAGCAGTACTTC	CAWSLIQGRGYEQYF
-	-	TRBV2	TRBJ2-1	TGTGCCAGCAGGACAGAATCTGCCTACAATGAGCAGTTCTTC	CASRTESAYNEQFF
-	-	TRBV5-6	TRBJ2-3	TGTGCCAGCAACTTGGATTGGGGCAGCACAGATACGCAGTATTTT	CASNLDWGSTDTQYF
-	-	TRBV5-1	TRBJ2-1	TGCGCCAGCAGCGCGGCAGATGAGCAGTTCTTC	CASSAADEQFF
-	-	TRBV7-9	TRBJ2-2	TGTGCCAGCAGACCTGGGACAGCGGGGTCCGGGGAGCTGTTTTTT	CASRPGTAGSGELFF
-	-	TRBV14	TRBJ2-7	TGTGCCAGCAGCCAAGATCACGGACCCTACGAGCAGTACTTC	CASSQDHGPYEQYF
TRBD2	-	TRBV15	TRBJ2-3	TGTGCCACCAGCAACCGAGCGGGGGGGCTCTTAGATACGCAGTATTTT	CATSNRAGGLLDTQYF
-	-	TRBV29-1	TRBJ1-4	TGCAGCGTTAGAGGGGACTCGAATGAAAAACTGTTTTTT	CSVRGDSNEKLFF
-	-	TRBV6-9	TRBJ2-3	TGTGCCAGCAGCGTCCGCACAGATACGCAGTATTTT	CASSVRTDTQYF
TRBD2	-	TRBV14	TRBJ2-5	TGTGCCAGCAGCCGAGGACTAGCGGGGGGCCACGAAGGAGGGACCCAGTACTTC	CASSRGLAGGHEGGTQYF
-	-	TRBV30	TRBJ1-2	TGTGCCCGAGCTACGGGGAACTATGGCTACACCTTC	CARATGNYGYTF
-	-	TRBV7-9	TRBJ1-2	TGTGCCAGCAGCTTAGATGGAGGCGGGGGCTACACCTTC	CASSLDGGGGYTF
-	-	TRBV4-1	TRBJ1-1	TGCGCCAGCAAGGAGGGGCCGAACACTGAAGCTTTCTTT	CASKEGPNTEAFF
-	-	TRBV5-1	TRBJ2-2	TGCGCCAGCAGCTTGGAGCAGACGAACACCGGGGAGCTGTTTTTT	CASSLEQTNTGELFF
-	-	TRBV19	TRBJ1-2	TGTGCCAGTAGTATAACTTTCATAAACTATGGCTACACCTTC	CASSITFINYGYTF
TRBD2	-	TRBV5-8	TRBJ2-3	TGTGCCAGCAGCTTCGCTCTTGCTAGCGGGGGCGGGAGCACAGATACGCAGTATTTT	CASSFALASGGGSTDTQYF
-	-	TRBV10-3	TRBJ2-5	TGTGCCATCAGTGAGCCTTCCCAAACGGAGACCCAGTACTTC	CAISEPSQTETQYF
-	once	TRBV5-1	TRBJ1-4	TGCGCCAGCAGCTTGGGGGGCATTGCAACTAATGAAAAACTGTTTTTT	CASSLGGIATNEKLFF
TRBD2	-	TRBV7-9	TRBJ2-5	TGTGCCAGCAGCTTAGCGGCGGGGGGGCAAGAGACCCAGTACTTC	CASSLAAGGQETQYF
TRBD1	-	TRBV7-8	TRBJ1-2	TGTGCCAGCAGCTTAGCCTCGGGGACAGGCTATGGCTACACCTTC	CASSLASGTGYGYTF
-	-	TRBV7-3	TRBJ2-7	TGTGCCAGCAGCTTCCCGACCAGGGATACGTACGAGCAGTACTTC	CASSFPTRDTYEQYF
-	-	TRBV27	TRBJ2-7	TGTGCCAGCAGTTTCCGGGGAGACCTAAACTACGAGCAGTACTTC	CASSFRGDLNYEQYF
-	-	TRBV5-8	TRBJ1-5	TGTGCCAGCAGCTTGGAGGGGGGGCTCAATCAGCCCCAGCATTTT	CASSLEGGLNQPQHF
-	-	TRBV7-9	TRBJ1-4	TGTGCCAGCAGCTCCCGAGGTGGAGATGAAAAACTGTTTTTT	CASSSRGGDEKLFF
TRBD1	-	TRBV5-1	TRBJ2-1	TGCGCCAGCAGCTTGGGGGCAGGGGGAAACAATGAGCAGTTCTTC	CASSLGAGGNNEQFF
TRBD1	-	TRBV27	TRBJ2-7	TGTGCCAGCAGTTTCGGGACAGGGACCTCCGAGCAGTACTTC	CASSFGTGTSEQYF
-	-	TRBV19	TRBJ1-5	TGTGCCAGTAGTATAGGCGTGACAGGTCAGCCCCAGCATTTT	CASSIGVTGQPQHF
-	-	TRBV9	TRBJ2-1	TGTGCCAGCAGCGTAGCCGATAGCTCCTACAATGAGCAGTTCTTC	CASSVADSSYNEQFF
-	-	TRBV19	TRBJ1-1	TGTGCCGCAGGGGACGGCAGCCTGAACACTGAAGCTTTCTTT	CAAGDGSLNTEAFF
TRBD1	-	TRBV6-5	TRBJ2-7	TGTGCCAGCAACAGGGGGCAAGGGTACGAGCAGTACTTC	CASNRGQGYEQYF